This T cell receptor beta chain was captured by sequencing in a study of post-analysis software for immune sequencing data. About the study: Courses of disease covered relapsing-remitting, secondary progressive and progressive-relapsing multiple sclerosis. General observations from the study: People with multiple sclerosis had a significantly lower normalized Chao1 diversity than controls did.

Unique molecular identifiers were present in the TCR beta cDNA libraries. TCRdb re-called the PCR reads with MiXCR, one entry per CDR3 protein. This table has around 710,000 distinct CDR3 sequences, 40% to 55% appearing once. Note on this clonotype: Its antigen is undetermined.

The material sequenced was blood. The source of this sequence is a girl between 5 and 17 years old with multiple sclerosis.

The CDR3 region is CASSQGASGLFDQETQYF. The CDR3 nucleotides are TGTGCCAGCAGCCAAGGGGCTAGCGGCCTCTTCGACCAAGAGACCCAGTACTTC. J is TRBJ2-5 and V is TRBV3-1; 7 bases are a match to TRBD2. The CDR3 length is 18 residues. With V trimmed by 1 base and J by 0 bases, 11 bases remained unmatched. Germline values: CDR1 LGHDT, CDR2 YNNKEL (reference sequence).